This T cell receptor beta chain was sequenced for a study of blood T cell repertoires in COVID-19. Sequencing was performed with immunoSEQ multiplex PCR; in TCRdb, only in-frame clones are kept and a portion is missing. This sample has over 100,000 clones, with roughly 80% found just once. V trimming: 7 bases; J trimming: 4 bases; junction bases outside the gene matches: 4. Germline CDR1 and CDR2: SEHNR and FQNEAQ (reference sequence). The CDR3 contains 14 residues. This clonotype was obtained from a human donor in a cohort sampled during active COVID-19. The chain joins TRBV7-9 to TRBJ1-4, with 9 bases fitting TRBD1. Sequencing was done on a sample of peripheral blood. In nucleotides, the CDR3 is TGTGCCAGCAACAGGGGGCTTGATAATGAAAAACTGTTTTTT. Protein: CASNRGLDNEKLFF. Supplemented by reference TRBV7-9 and TRBJ1-4, the full variable domain reads DTGVSQNPRHKITKRGQNVTFRCDPISEHNRLYWYRQTLGQGPEFLTYFQNEAQLEKSRLLSDRFSAERPKGSFSTLEIQRTEQGDSAMYLCASNRGLDNEKLFFGSGTQLSVL.